A single sample gave rise to the 25 T cell receptor beta chains below, sequenced in a study of shared clonotypes between healthy human individuals. The repertoire was sequenced with immunoSEQ multiplex PCR; TCRdb's copy has only in-frame clones and lacks some. The profile covers 600,000 or so clones, with 98% appearing a single time and 0.3% taken by the ten largest. Naive CD8 cells, CD45RO-negative and positively selected for CCR7, excluded terminally differentiated effector memory CD45RA+ cells. The source material was naive CD8+ T cells sorted from blood. The receptor source for this set is a man under 40 in good health.

The chain uses TRBV27 and TRBJ2-3; 8 positions match TRBD2. The V gene's germline CDR1 is MNHEY and CDR2 SMNVEV (reference sequence). V lost 4 bases to trimming and J lost 5 bases; unmatched junction nucleotides: 2. CDR3 length: 13 amino acids. This CDR3 is CASSSLAGDTQYF. The CDR3 DNA reads as TGTGCCAGCAGTTCTCTAGCGGGAGATACGCAGTATTTT.

The chain uses TRBV7-9 and TRBJ1-3; D call uncertain. Germline V lookup: CDR1 SEHNR, CDR2 FQNEAQ (reference sequence). V was shortened by 3 bases and J by 0 bases, with 15 bases between the two germline ends. This CDR3 is built from 17 residues. The CDR3 region has the DNA TGTGCCAGCAGCTTGGCTTCAGACTGGGACTCTGGAAACACCATATATTTT. It specifies CASSLASDWDSGNTIYF.

This chain connects TRBV2 to TRBJ1-1; maybe TRBD1 (5 bases). Deletions cut 1 base from V and 0 bases from J, with 12 bases between. The CDR3 consists of 16 residues. Germline values: CDR1 SNHLY, CDR2 FYNNEI. CDR3 nucleotide sequence: TGTGCCAGCAGTGAAGAAACAGGATACCTGAACACTGAAGCTTTCTTT. Its protein product is CASSEETGYLNTEAFF.

The genes are TRBV4-1 and TRBJ2-3; the D gene is possibly TRBD2 (5 bases). The V end lost 1 base, the J end lost 3 bases, and 8 bases lay between the germline ends. CDR1 and CDR2 from the germline V gene are MGHRA and YSYEKL. This CDR3 is 14 amino acids long. CDR3: CASSQGLATDTQYF. The CDR3, as DNA: TGCGCCAGCAGCCAAGGGCTAGCAACAGATACGCAGTATTTT.

V is TRBV13 and J is TRBJ2-1; D unresolved. The CDR3 runs 11 residues. V was clipped by 5 bases and J by 5 bases, with 4 bases between them. CDR1 PRHDT and CDR2 FYEKMQ come from the germline V gene (reference sequence). The DNA of the CDR3 is TGTGCCAGCAGCAAAAACAATGAGCAGTTCTTC. This gives the protein CASSKNNEQFF.

This clone was seen just once. V gene TRBV7-9 combines with J gene TRBJ2-7; 9 nucleotides line up with TRBD1. The CDR3 consists of 13 residues. In germline, CDR1 is SEHNR, CDR2 FQNEAQ (reference sequence). V lost 3 bases to trimming and J lost 5 bases; unmatched junction nucleotides: 2. The CDR3 protein is CASSFRQGDEQYF. CDR3 DNA sequence: TGTGCCAGCAGCTTTAGACAGGGGGACGAGCAGTACTTC.

This clone was detected only once. The J gene is TRBJ1-1, the V gene TRBV11-3, with 7 nucleotides matching TRBD1. The CDR3 runs 13 residues. Trimming cost V 5 bases and J 1 base; bases outside gene matches: 1. In germline, CDR1 is SGHNT, CDR2 YENEEA. The CDR3 DNA reads TGTGCCAGCAGCGACAGGGCGAACACTGAAGCTTTCTTT. It yields the protein CASSDRANTEAFF.

The CDR3 sequence: CAWDRWFF. CDR3 bases: TGTGCCTGGGACCGGTGGTTCTTC. V and J are TRBV5-4 and TRBJ2-1, with D perhaps given as TRBD1 or TRBD2 (5 bases each). Germline values: CDR1 SGHNT, CDR2 YYREEE (reference sequence). V was shortened by 10 bases and J by 15 bases, with 11 bases between the two germline ends. This CDR3 is built from 8 residues. Together with reference TRBV5-4 and TRBJ2-1, the CDR3 gives the full variable domain: ETGVTQSPTHLIKTRGQQVTLRCSSQSGHNTVSWYQQALGQGPQFIFQYYREEENGRGNFPPRFSGLQFPNYSSELNVNALELDDSALYLCAWDRWFFGPGTRLTVL.

V is TRBV28 and J is TRBJ1-2; 7 positions match TRBD1. CDR1 is MDHEN, CDR2 SYDVKM, per germline. With 6 bases clipped from V and 4 bases from J, the junction kept 14 bases outside the gene matches. The CDR3 sequence is 16 residues long. Here the CDR3 DNA reads TGTGCCAGCAGAGTAAGTGGAAACAGGGGAGGCTATGGCTACACCTTC. Amino acids: CASRVSGNRGGYGYTF.

This clone has only one observation. The rearrangement uses TRBV6-5 and TRBJ2-7; unclear D gene. V was pared by 0 bases and J by 0 bases, with 9 bases between. Per germline, CDR1 MNHEY and CDR2 SVGAGI. The CDR3 length is 15 residues. The CDR3 loop reads CASSYSIAASYEQYF. The CDR3 DNA reads TGTGCCAGCAGTTACTCGATTGCAGCCTCCTACGAGCAGTACTTC.

This sequence joins TRBV29-1 and TRBJ2-1; 8 bases match TRBD2. Trimming at V came to 5 bases and at J to 9 bases, leaving 12 bases not matched to a gene. Germline V lookup: CDR1 SQVTM, CDR2 ANQGSEA. The CDR3 is 14 amino acids. The CDR3 region is CSVPGLGRTGEQFF. Here the CDR3 DNA reads TGCAGCGTTCCGGGACTAGGTCGTACTGGTGAGCAGTTCTTC.

V is TRBV7-9 and J is TRBJ1-2; 8 bases are a match to TRBD1. CDR3 size: 15 residues. V lost 6 bases to trimming and J lost 8 bases; unmatched junction nucleotides: 14. Germline CDR1 reads SEHNR; CDR2 reads FQNEAQ (reference sequence). CDR3 sequence: CASSDRDRRGLGYTF. The DNA for the CDR3 is TGTGCCAGCAGTGATAGGGACAGGCGCGGGTTAGGCTACACCTTC.

The rearrangement joins TRBV5-4 to TRBJ1-2, with D tentatively TRBD1 (5 bases). This CDR3 contains 13 residues. Trimming shortened V by 4 bases and J by 2 bases, and 9 bases separated the two germline ends. Germline CDR1 and CDR2: SGHNT and YYREEE (reference sequence). The CDR3 reads CASSSRANYGYTF. In DNA, the CDR3 is TGTGCCAGCAGCAGCAGGGCAAACTATGGCTACACCTTC.

This clone was found once. This sequence joins TRBV7-9 and TRBJ2-7; TRBD2 matches at 7 bases. This CDR3 is built from 14 residues. V lost 5 bases to trimming and J lost 2 bases; unmatched junction nucleotides: 6. Germline V lookup: CDR1 SEHNR, CDR2 FQNEAQ (reference sequence). The CDR3: CASSGRLATYEQYF. DNA of the CDR3: TGTGCCAGCAGCGGCAGACTAGCCACCTACGAGCAGTACTTC. The variable domain in full, completed from reference TRBV7-9 and TRBJ2-7, reads DTGVSQNPRHKITKRGQNVTFRCDPISEHNRLYWYRQTLGQGPEFLTYFQNEAQLEKSRLLSDRFSAERPKGSFSTLEIQRTEQGDSAMYLCASSGRLATYEQYFGPGTRLTVT.

The V gene is TRBV7-9, the J gene TRBJ2-2; 9 nucleotides agree with TRBD2. The germline gives CDR1 SEHNR, CDR2 FQNEAQ (reference sequence). J lost 6 bases, V lost 2 bases, and 4 bases had no gene match. The length of the CDR3 is 15 residues. CDR3 sequence reads: CASSLRASGAGELFF. CDR3 coding DNA: TGTGCCAGCAGCTTAAGGGCTAGCGGGGCCGGGGAGCTGTTTTTT.

This clone turned up a few times. This rearrangement joins TRBV7-8 to TRBJ2-7, with D perhaps matching TRBD1 (5 bases). The V gene's germline CDR1 is SGHVS and CDR2 FQNEAQ. The ends were cut back, 0 bases at V and 7 bases at J, with 13 bases in the middle. The length of the CDR3 is 14 residues. Written as DNA, the CDR3 is TGTGCCAGCAGCTTAGCGAACTCAGGGCGGGAGCAGTACTTC. Residues: CASSLANSGREQYF.

This chain links TRBV6-6 with TRBJ2-7; 7 bases map to TRBD2. Per germline, CDR1 MNHNY and CDR2 SVGAGI (reference sequence). The CDR3 is 13 residues long. The V and J ends lost 2 bases and 3 bases, in that order; junction bases with no gene match: 1. CDR3 bases: TGTGCCAGCAGTTACGGGACTATCTACGAGCAGTACTTC. Translation gives CASSYGTIYEQYF.

This sequence joins TRBV15 and TRBJ1-5; the D is unclear. The CDR3 is made up of 13 amino acids. Between the trimmed V and J ends, which lost 1 base and 4 bases, there was a span of 5 bases. From germline, CDR1 is LNHNV and CDR2 YYDKDF (reference sequence). In nucleotides, the CDR3 is TGTGCCACCAGCAGAGTAGTTAATCAGCCCCAGCATTTT. Translation gives CATSRVVNQPQHF.

The chain is built from TRBV4-1 and TRBJ2-5, with D unresolved. The CDR3 covers 16 residues. V lost 0 bases and J 0 bases, leaving 11 bases between the germline ends. Germline V gene lookup returns CDR1 MGHRA and CDR2 YSYEKL. The CDR3 sequence is CASSQEVSRYQETQYF. In DNA form, the CDR3 reads TGCGCCAGCAGCCAAGAAGTGTCTAGGTACCAAGAGACCCAGTACTTC.

The chain employs TRBV7-9 and TRBJ2-1; the D is unclear. Germline lookup yields CDR1 SEHNR and CDR2 FQNEAQ (reference sequence). The CDR3 covers 15 residues. The V end lost 8 bases, the J end lost 7 bases, and 21 bases lay between the germline ends. The CDR3 loop is CASETRTESKNEQFF. DNA for the CDR3: TGTGCCAGCGAAACCCGGACGGAGTCGAAGAATGAGCAGTTCTTC.

The V and J genes are TRBV4-3 and TRBJ1-4, with 7 bases matching TRBD1. With V trimmed by 2 bases and J by 0 bases, 9 bases remained unmatched. The CDR3 consists of 18 residues. CDR1 LGHNA and CDR2 YSLEER come from the germline V gene. The CDR3 bases are TGCGCCAGCAGCCAACTACGGGGGACAGCTGCAACTAATGAAAAACTGTTTTTT. Protein sequence: CASSQLRGTAATNEKLFF.

The V gene is TRBV2, the J gene TRBJ2-7; perhaps D is TRBD1 or TRBD2 (5 bases each). The CDR3 sequence is 15 residues long. Germline V gene sequence: CDR1 SNHLY, CDR2 FYNNEI. Between the trimmed V and J ends, which lost 4 bases and 0 bases, there was a span of 13 bases. CDR3 amino acids: CASSAGTASSYEQYF. In nucleotides, the CDR3 is TGTGCCAGCAGTGCCGGGACGGCAAGCTCCTACGAGCAGTACTTC. The full variable domain, completed using reference TRBV2 and TRBJ2-7, is EPEVTQTPSHQVTQMGQEVILRCVPISNHLYFYWYRQILGQKVEFLVSFYNNEISEKSEIFDDQFSVERPDGSNFTLKIRSTKLEDSAMYFCASSAGTASSYEQYFGPGTRLTVT.

V is TRBV27 and J is TRBJ2-3; D assignment may be TRBD1 or TRBD2 (5 bases each). The CDR3 extends over 17 amino acids. V was cut by 5 bases and J by 5 bases, with 23 bases left in between. Germline V lookup: CDR1 MNHEY, CDR2 SMNVEV (reference sequence). DNA for the CDR3: TGTGCCAGCAGTCAAATAGCCGGGACCAGAGGGATAGATACGCAGTATTTT. It yields the protein CASSQIAGTRGIDTQYF.

The chain has TRBV7-9 and TRBJ2-5; D might be TRBD1 or TRBD2, each matching 5 bases. Trimming cost V 4 bases and J 5 bases, with 11 bases left between them. The CDR3 sequence is 13 residues long. The V gene's germline CDR1 is SEHNR and CDR2 FQNEAQ (reference sequence). This chain's CDR3 is CASSSTERETQYF. CDR3 DNA sequence: TGTGCCAGCAGCTCGACAGAGCGGGAGACCCAGTACTTC.

V and J are TRBV5-1 and TRBJ1-1, with unresolved D. The ends were cut back, 4 bases at V and 1 base at J, with 17 bases in the middle. The CDR3 sequence is 16 residues long. Germline assignment: CDR1 SGHRS and CDR2 YFSETQ. The CDR3 loop reads CASSPGTAQTNTEAFF. The CDR3 DNA sequence: TGCGCCAGCAGCCCCGGTACAGCTCAGACGAACACTGAAGCTTTCTTT.